The sequence of this T cell receptor (beta chain) was determined in a study of T cell responses to AZD1222 COVID-19 vaccine. Broader study findings: Donors were largely white British and mainly female; clonal diversity was possibly underestimated. Seropositive status at baseline applied to only a handful of AZD1222 recipients. In all cases, repertoires were sampled only after the peak T cell response.

The data were produced by immunoSEQ multiplex PCR, yet TCRdb's version contains in-frame clones alone and is incomplete. The table has about 130,000 clones, 90% seen once. As to this clone: Its antigen is still unknown.

The sample in question was peripheral blood, obtained on day 0 of AZD1222 vaccination. The receptor comes from an adult in good health.

The CDR3 loop is CASSPGTASGNTIYF. For the CDR3, the DNA is TGTGCCAGCAGCCCGGGGACCGCCTCTGGAAACACCATATATTTT. V and J are TRBV28 and TRBJ1-3, with D maybe TRBD1 (5 bases). Germline V gene lookup returns CDR1 MDHEN and CDR2 SYDVKM. The V and J ends lost 6 bases and 0 bases respectively, with 12 bases between them. This CDR3 spans 15 amino acids.